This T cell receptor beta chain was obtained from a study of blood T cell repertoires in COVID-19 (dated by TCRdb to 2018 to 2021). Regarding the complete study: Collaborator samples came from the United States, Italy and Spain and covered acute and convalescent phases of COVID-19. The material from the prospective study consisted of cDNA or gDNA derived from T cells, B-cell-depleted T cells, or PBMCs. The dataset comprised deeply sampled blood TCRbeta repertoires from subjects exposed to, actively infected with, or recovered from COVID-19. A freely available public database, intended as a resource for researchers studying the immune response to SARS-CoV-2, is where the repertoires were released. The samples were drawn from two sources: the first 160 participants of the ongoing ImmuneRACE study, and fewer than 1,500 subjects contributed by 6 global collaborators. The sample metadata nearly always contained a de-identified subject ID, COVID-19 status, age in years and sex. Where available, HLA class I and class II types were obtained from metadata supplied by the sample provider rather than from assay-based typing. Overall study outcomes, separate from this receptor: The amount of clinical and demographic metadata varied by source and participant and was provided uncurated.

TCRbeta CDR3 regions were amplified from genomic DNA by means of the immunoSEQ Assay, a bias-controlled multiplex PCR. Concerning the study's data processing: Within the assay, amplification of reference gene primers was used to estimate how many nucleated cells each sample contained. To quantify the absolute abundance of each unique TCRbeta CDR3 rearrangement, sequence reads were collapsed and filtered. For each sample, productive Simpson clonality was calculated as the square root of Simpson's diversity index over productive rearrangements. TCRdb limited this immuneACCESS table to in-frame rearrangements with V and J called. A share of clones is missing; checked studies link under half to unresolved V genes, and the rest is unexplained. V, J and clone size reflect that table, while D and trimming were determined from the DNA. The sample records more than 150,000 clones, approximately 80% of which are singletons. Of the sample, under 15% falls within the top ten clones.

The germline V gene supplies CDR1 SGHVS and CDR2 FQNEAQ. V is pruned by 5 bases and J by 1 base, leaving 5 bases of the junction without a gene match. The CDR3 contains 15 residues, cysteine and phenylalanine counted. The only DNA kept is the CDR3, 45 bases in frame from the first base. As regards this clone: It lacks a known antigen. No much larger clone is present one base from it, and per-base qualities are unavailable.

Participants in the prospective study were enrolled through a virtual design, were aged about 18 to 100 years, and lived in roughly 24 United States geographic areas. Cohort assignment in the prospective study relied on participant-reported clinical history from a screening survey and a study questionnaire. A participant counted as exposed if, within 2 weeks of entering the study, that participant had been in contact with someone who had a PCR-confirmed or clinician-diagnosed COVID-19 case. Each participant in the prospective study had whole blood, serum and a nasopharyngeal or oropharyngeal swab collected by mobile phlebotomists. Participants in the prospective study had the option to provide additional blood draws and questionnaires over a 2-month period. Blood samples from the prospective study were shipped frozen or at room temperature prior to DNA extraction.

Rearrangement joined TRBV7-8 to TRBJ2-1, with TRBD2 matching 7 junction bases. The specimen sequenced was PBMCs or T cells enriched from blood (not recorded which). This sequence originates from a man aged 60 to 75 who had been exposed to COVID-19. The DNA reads TGTGCCAGCAGCCTTAGCGGGCCTTCCTACAATGAGCAGTTCTTC. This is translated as CASSLSGPSYNEQFF.